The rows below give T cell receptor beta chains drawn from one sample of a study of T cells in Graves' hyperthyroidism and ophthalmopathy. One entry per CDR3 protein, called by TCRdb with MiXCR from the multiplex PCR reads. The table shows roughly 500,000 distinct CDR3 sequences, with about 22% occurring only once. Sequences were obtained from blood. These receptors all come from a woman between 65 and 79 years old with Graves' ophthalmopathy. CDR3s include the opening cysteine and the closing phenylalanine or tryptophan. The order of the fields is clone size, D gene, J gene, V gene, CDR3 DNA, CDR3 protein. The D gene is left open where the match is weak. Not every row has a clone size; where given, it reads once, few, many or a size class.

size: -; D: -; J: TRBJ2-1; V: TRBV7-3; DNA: TGTGCCAGCAGCCTGGACACTCCTCCGGCCAATGAGCAGTTCTTC; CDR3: CASSLDTPPANEQFF
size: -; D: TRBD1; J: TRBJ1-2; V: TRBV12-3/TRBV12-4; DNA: TGTGCCAGCAGTTTAAAAGGACAGGGGGACTATGGCTACACCTTC; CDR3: CASSLKGQGDYGYTF
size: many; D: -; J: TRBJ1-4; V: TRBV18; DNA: TGTGCCAGCTCACTGGACAGATATGAAAAACTGTTTTTT; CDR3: CASSLDRYEKLFF
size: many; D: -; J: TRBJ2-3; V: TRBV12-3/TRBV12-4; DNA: TGTGCCAGCAGTTTTGCGCAGGGAAGCACAGATACGCAGTATTTT; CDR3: CASSFAQGSTDTQYF
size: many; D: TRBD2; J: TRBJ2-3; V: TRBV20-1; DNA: TGCAGTGCAGACGGAACTAGCGGGAGGGGAGCAGATACGCAGTATTTT; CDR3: CSADGTSGRGADTQYF
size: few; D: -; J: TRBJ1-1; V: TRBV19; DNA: TGTGCCAGTACTCCGACAGCCCTAAGTAACACTGAAGCTTTCTTT; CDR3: CASTPTALSNTEAFF
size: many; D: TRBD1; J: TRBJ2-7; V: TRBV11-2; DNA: TGTGCCAGCAGCTTGTCCCCTCTAGGGGGCGGCGTTTGGGACGAGCAGTACTTC; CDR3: CASSLSPLGGGVWDEQYF
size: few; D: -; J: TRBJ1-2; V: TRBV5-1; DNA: TGCGCCAGCAGGGTACAGGGAACGGAGGGCTACACCTTC; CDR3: CASRVQGTEGYTF
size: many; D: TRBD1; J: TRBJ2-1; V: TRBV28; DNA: TGTGCCAGCAGTTTAGGACAGGGCTATGAGCAGTTCTTC; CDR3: CASSLGQGYEQFF
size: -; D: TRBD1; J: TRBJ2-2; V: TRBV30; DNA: TGTGCCTGGAGTCGACGGGACAGGGGTTTCGCCGGGGAGCTGTTTTTT; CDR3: CAWSRRDRGFAGELFF
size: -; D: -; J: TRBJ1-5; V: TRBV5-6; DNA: TGTGCCAGCAGCTTTGGGGGGAGGGGGCCCCAGCATTTT; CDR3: CASSFGGRGPQHF
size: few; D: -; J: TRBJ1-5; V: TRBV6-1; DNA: TGTGCCAGCAGTCACAATCAGCCCCAGCATTTT; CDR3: CASSHNQPQHF
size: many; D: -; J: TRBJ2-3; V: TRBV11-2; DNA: TGTGCCAGCAGCTTAGGGGTTGTGGATACGCAGTATTTT; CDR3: CASSLGVVDTQYF
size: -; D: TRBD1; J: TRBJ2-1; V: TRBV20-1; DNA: TGCAGTGCTAGTGACCCCTGGGGGACAGGGAACAATGAGCAGTTCTTC; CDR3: CSASDPWGTGNNEQFF
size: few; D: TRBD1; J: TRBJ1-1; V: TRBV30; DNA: TGTGCCTGGAGTGTACGTAGGACAGGGGGGACTGAAGCTTTCTTT; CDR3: CAWSVRRTGGTEAFF
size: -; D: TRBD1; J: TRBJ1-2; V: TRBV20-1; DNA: TGCAGTGCACGGGACAGGGAAAGCTATGGCTACACCTTC; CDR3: CSARDRESYGYTF
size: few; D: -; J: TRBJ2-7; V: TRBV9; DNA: TGTGCCAGCAGCCCCCGACCCCCTTCCTACGAGCAGTACTTC; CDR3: CASSPRPPSYEQYF
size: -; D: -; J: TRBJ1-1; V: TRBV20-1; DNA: TGCACCGCGTACGGCCTCATGAACACTGAAGCTTTCTTT; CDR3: CTAYGLMNTEAFF
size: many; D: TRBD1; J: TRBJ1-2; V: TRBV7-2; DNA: TGTGCCAGCAGGCGAGGACAGGGTTTTGGTGGCTACACCTTC; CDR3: CASRRGQGFGGYTF
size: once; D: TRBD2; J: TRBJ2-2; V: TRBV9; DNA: TGTGCCAGCAGCCGGTCTCTAGCGGGAGGGACGGTCACCGGGGAGCTGTTTTTT; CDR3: CASSRSLAGGTVTGELFF
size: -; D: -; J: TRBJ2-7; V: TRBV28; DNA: TGTGCCAGCAGTCTCAACTACTACGAGCAGTACTTC; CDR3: CASSLNYYEQYF
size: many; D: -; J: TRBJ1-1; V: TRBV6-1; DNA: TGTGCCAGCAGTTCGAGCGGAATGAACACTGAAGCTTTCTTT; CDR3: CASSSSGMNTEAFF
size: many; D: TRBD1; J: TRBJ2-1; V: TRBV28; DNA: TGTGCCAGCAGATACAGCTCAGGGGGCCGAAACCTCTTCTACAATGAGCAGTTCTTC; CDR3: CASRYSSGGRNLFYNEQFF
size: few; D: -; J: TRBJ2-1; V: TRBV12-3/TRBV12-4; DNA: TGTGCCAGCAGTTTAGGTATGGGTTCGGAAAAACAGTTCTTC; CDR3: CASSLGMGSEKQFF
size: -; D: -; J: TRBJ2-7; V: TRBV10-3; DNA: TGTGCCATCACCCCTTTTTTAGACTACGAGCAGTACTTC; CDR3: CAITPFLDYEQYF
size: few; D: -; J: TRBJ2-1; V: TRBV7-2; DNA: TGTGCCAGCAGCTTAGAGGTCCTGGGCCCCAATGAGCAGTTCTTC; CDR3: CASSLEVLGPNEQFF
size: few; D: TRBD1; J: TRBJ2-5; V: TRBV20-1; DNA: TGCAGTGCTAGGCCGGGACAGATGTTCCAAGAGACCCAGTACTTC; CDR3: CSARPGQMFQETQYF
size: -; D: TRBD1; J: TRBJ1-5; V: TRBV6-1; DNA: TGTGCCAGCAGACCTCAGGGGGCCGTTGGTCAGCCCCAGCATTTT; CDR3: CASRPQGAVGQPQHF
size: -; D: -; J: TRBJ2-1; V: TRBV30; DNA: TGTGCCTGGAGTGTTATCGACCCACAGGGGCAGTTCTTC; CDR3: CAWSVIDPQGQFF
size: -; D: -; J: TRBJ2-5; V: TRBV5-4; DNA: TGTGCCAGCAGCTTGGCGGACGGGGGCAGTGGCCGGGAGACCCAGTACTTC; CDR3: CASSLADGGSGRETQYF
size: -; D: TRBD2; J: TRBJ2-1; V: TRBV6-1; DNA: TGTGCCAGCAGTGACCTAGCGGGGGTAGACAATGAGCAGTTCTTC; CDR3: CASSDLAGVDNEQFF
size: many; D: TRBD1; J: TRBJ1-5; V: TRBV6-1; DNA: TGTGCCAGCAGTTCGGGACAGGGACTTGTTTCCCAGCATTTT; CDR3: CASSSGQGLVSQHF
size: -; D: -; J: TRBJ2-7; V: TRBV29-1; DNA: TGCAGCGTTTCTACTGGGGGGAGCTCCTACGAGCAGTACTTC; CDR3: CSVSTGGSSYEQYF
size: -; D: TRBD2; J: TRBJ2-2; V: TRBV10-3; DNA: TGTGCCATCAGTAATAGCGGGCAGGACCCCGGGGAGCTGTTTTTT; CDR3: CAISNSGQDPGELFF
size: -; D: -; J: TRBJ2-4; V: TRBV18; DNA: TGTGCCAGCTCACCTAATACCGGAGGGTTAGCCAAAAACATTCAGTACTTC; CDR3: CASSPNTGGLAKNIQYF